Below, one T cell receptor (beta chain) is given with its context. Its antigen is undetermined. This CDR3 is built from 15 residues. CDR1 and CDR2 from the germline V gene are DFQATT and SNEGSKA (reference sequence). The data were taken from a study of blood T cells in healthy people across ages. A sample-barcoded 5' primer and a J-beta primer mix were used in a second PCR of about 6 to 11 cycles. Each of the cDNA molecules was tagged by a template-switch adaptor with 12 random nucleotides. TCRdb passed the 5' RACE reads through MiXCR, listing each CDR3 protein once. The data contain 1,500,000 or so distinct CDR3 sequences, approximately 59% of them seen just once; the ten biggest clones take up roughly 6.3%. Findings of the study overall: A strong correlation between TCR beta diversity and naive T cell percentage was seen. Underestimates were what the diversity estimates from one million T cells were considered to be. Getting older went along with TCR beta diversity per million T cells dropping roughly linearly.

The receptor comes from a man between 18 and 35 years old in good health. Sequencing used blood. The chain uses TRBV20-1 and TRBJ2-5; D tentatively fits TRBD1 or TRBD2 (5 bases each). The DNA end favors TRBJ2-4, so the J call may be wrong. In DNA form, the CDR3 reads TGCAGTGCTAGAGATCCGGGACGACGCCTTAACATTCAGTACTTC. It yields the protein CSARDPGRRLNIQYF.